This T cell receptor (beta chain) stems from a study of technical replicates of blood from several donors. The V and J ends lost 1 base and 3 bases, in that order; junction bases with no gene match: 9. This CDR3 is 16 amino acids long. The germline V gene has CDR1 SGHTA and CDR2 FQGNSA. Assay used: immunoSEQ multiplex PCR; TCRdb lists only in-frame clones, some missing. This table holds approximately 81,000 clones, almost 96% found once. Sequencing used T cells isolated from PBMCs. The V call is TRBV7-2, the J call TRBJ2-7, with 7 positions matching TRBD1. This receptor was obtained from a human donor in good health. The CDR3 region is CASSLEAGQAIYEQYF. As DNA, the CDR3 is TGTGCCAGCAGCTTAGAAGCCGGACAGGCAATCTACGAGCAGTACTTC.